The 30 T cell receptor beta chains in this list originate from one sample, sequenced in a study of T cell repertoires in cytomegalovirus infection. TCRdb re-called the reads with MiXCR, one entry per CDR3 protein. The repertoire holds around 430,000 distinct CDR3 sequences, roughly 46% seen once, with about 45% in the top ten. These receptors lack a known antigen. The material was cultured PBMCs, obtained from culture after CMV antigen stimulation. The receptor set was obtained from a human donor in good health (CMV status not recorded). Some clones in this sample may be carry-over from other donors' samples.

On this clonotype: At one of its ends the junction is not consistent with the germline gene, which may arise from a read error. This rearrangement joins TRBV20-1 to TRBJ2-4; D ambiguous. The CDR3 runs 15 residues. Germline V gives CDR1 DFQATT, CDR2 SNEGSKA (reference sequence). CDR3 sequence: CSAPPAAIQKNIQYF. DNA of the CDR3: TGTAGTGCTCCCCCCGCCGCGATACAAAAAAACATTCAGTACTTC.

The CDR3 sequence is CASGVGTQETQYF. CDR3 bases: TGTGCCAGCGGGGTCGGGACCCAAGAGACCCAGTACTTC. This sequence joins TRBV28 and TRBJ2-5, with D perhaps given as TRBD1 or TRBD2 (5 bases each). V was pared by 8 bases and J by 1 base, with 11 bases between. Germline V gene data show CDR1 as MDHEN and CDR2 as SYDVKM. There are 13 residues in the CDR3.

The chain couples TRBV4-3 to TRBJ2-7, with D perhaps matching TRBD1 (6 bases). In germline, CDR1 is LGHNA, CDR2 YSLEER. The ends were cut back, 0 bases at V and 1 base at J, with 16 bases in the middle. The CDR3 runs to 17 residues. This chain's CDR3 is CASSQDWGQGYSYEQYF. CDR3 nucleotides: TGCGCCAGCAGCCAAGACTGGGGGCAGGGGTATTCCTACGAGCAGTACTTC.

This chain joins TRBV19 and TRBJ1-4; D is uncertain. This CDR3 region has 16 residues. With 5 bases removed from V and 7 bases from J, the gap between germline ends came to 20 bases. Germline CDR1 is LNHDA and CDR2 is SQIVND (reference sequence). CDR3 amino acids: CASSLQTGILGEKLFF. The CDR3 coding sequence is TGTGCCAGTAGTCTGCAAACGGGGATACTGGGTGAAAAACTGTTTTTT.

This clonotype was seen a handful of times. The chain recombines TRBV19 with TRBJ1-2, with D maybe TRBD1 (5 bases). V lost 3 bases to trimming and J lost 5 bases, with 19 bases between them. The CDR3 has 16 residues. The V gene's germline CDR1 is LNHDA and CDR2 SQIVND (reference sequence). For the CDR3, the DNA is TGTGCCAGTAGTATTTCAGGCGGGGACCGCTTATATGGCTACACCTTC. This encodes CASSISGGDRLYGYTF.

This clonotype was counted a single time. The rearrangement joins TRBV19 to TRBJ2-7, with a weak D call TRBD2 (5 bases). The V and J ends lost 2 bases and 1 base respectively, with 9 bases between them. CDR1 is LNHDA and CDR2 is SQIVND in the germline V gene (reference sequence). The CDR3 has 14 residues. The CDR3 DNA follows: TGTGCCAGTAGTATAAGAGGGAATTCCTACGAGCAGTACTTC. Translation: CASSIRGNSYEQYF.

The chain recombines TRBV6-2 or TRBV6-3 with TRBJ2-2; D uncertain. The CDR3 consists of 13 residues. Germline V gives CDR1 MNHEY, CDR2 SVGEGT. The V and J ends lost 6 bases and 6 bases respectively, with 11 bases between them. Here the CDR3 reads CASRTIQAGELFF. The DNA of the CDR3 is TGTGCCAGCAGAACCATTCAAGCCGGGGAGCTGTTTTTT.

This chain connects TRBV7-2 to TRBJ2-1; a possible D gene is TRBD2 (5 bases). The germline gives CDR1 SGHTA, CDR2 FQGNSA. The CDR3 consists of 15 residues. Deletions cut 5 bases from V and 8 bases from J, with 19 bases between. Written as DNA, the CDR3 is TGTGCCAGCAGCCGACGCTCCGGGATTAGGGATGAGCAGTTCTTC. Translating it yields CASSRRSGIRDEQFF.

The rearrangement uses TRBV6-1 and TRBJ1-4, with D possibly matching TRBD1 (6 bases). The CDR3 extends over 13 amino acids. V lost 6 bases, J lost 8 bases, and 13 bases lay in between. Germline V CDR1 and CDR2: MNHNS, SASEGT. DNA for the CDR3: TGTGCCAGCAGCGTGACAGGATGGGAAAAACTGTTTTTT. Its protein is CASSVTGWEKLFF.

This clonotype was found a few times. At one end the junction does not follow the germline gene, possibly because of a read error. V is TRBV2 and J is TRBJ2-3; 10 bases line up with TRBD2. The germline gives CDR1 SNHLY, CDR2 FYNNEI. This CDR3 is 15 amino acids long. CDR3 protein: CASSGLAGGTDTQYF. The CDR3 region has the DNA TGTGCCAGTAGTGGGCTAGCGGGGGGCACAGATACGCAGTATTTT.

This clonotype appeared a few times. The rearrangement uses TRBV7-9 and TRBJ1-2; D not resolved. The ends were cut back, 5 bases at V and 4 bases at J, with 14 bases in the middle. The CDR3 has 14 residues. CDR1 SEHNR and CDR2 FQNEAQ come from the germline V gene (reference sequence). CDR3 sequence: CASSDLLDSYGYTF. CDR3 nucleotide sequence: TGTGCCAGCAGCGACTTATTGGACTCCTATGGCTACACCTTC. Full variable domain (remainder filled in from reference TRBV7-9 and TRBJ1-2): DTGVSQNPRHKITKRGQNVTFRCDPISEHNRLYWYRQTLGQGPEFLTYFQNEAQLEKSRLLSDRFSAERPKGSFSTLEIQRTEQGDSAMYLCASSDLLDSYGYTFGSGTRLTVV.

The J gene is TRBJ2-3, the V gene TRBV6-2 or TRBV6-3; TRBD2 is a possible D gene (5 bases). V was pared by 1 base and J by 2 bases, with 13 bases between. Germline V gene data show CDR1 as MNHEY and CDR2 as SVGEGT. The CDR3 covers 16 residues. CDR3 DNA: TGTGCCAGCAGTTACTTTCTGCTAGCAGACACAGATACGCAGTATTTT. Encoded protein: CASSYFLLADTDTQYF.

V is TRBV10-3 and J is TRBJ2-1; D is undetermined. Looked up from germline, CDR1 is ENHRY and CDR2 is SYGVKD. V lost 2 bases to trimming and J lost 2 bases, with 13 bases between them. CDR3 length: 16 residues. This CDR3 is CAISETIASPYNEQFF. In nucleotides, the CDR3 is TGTGCCATCAGTGAGACTATAGCTTCCCCCTACAATGAGCAGTTCTTC.

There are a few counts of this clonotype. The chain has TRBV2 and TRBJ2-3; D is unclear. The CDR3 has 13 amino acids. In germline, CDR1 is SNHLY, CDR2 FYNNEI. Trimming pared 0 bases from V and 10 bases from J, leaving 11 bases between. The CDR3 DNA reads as TGTGCCAGCAGTGAAGCGAGCGACTCTGCGCAGTATTTT. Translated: CASSEASDSAQYF.

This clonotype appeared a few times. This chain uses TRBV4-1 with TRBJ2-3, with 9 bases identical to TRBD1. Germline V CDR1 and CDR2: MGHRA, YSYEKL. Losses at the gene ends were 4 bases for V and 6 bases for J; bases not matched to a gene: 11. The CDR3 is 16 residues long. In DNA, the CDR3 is TGCGCCAGCAGCCGGTATGGGGGACAGGGAAGCGATACGCAGTATTTT. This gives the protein CASSRYGGQGSDTQYF.

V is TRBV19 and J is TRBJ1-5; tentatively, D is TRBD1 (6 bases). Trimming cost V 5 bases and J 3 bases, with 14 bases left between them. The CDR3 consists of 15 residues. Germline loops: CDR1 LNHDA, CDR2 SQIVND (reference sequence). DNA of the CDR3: TGTGCCAGTAGTTTCACGCAGGGGACCAATCAGCCCCAGCATTTT. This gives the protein CASSFTQGTNQPQHF.

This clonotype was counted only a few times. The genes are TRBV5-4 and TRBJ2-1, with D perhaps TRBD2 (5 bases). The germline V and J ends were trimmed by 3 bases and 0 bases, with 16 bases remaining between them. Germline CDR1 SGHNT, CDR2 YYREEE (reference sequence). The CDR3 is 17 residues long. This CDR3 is CASSSMVERSSYNEQFF. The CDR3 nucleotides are TGTGCCAGCAGCTCCATGGTAGAGCGGAGCTCCTACAATGAGCAGTTCTTC.

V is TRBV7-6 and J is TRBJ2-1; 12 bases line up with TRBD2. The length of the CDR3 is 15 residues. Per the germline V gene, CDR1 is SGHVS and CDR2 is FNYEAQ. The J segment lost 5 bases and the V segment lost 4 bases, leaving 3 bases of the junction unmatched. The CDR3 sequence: CASSSSGRGDNEQFF. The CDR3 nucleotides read TGTGCCAGCAGCTCTAGCGGGAGGGGGGACAATGAGCAGTTCTTC. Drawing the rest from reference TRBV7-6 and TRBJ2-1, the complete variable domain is GAGVSQSPRYKVTKRGQDVALRCDPISGHVSLYWYRQALGQGPEFLTYFNYEAQQDKSGLPNDRFSAERPEGSISTLTIQRTEQRDSAMYRCASSSSGRGDNEQFFGPGTRLTVL.

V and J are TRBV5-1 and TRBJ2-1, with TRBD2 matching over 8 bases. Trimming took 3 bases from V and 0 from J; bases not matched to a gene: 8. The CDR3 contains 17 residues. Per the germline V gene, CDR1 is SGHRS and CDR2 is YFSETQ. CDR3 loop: CASSWGRAGDSYNEQFF. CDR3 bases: TGCGCCAGCAGCTGGGGAAGAGCGGGAGACTCCTACAATGAGCAGTTCTTC.

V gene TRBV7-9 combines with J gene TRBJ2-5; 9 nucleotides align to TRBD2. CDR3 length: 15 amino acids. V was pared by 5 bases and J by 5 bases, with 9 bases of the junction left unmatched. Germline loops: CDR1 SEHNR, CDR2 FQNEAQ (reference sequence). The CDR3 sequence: CASSHSGSVRETQYF. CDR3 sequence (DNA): TGTGCCAGCAGCCATAGCGGGAGTGTTCGCGAGACCCAGTACTTC.

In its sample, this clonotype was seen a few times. The CDR3 reads CASSSPGQGLEGYTF. The CDR3 DNA sequence: TGTGCCAGCAGTTCCCCGGGACAGGGTCTGGAAGGCTACACCTTC. The chain uses TRBV27 and TRBJ1-2; 9 bases map to TRBD1. CDR1 MNHEY and CDR2 SMNVEV come from the germline V gene (reference sequence). Trimming removed 4 bases from V and 8 bases from J; junction bases left unmatched: 11. The CDR3 length is 15 residues.

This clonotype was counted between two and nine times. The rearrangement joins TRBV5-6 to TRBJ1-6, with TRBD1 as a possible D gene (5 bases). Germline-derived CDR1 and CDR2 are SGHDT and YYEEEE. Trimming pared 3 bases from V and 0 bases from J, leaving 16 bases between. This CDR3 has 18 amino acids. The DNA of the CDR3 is TGTGCCAGCAGCTCGTACAGGCTCGGAAGCTCCTATAATTCACCCCTCCACTTT. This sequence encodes CASSSYRLGSSYNSPLHF. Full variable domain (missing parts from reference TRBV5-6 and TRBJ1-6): DAGVTQSPTHLIKTRGQQVTLRCSPKSGHDTVSWYQQALGQGPQFIFQYYEEEERQRGNFPDRFSGHQFPNYSSELNVNALLLGDSALYLCASSSYRLGSSYNSPLHFGNGTRLTVT.

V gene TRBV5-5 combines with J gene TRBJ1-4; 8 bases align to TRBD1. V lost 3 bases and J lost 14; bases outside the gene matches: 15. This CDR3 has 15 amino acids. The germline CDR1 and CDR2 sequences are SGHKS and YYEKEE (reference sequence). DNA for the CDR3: TGTGCCAGCAGCTCCGAAATGGACAGGGATGAACGGCTGTTTTTT. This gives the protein CASSSEMDRDERLFF.

CDR3 protein: CASSLAEAGWSKDTQYF. CDR3 nucleotide sequence: TGCGCCAGCAGCTTGGCCGAAGCGGGGTGGTCAAAGGATACGCAGTATTTT. The chain has TRBV5-1 and TRBJ2-3; 7 nucleotides align to TRBD2. The CDR3 has 17 residues. Germline V lookup: CDR1 SGHRS, CDR2 YFSETQ. V shed 0 bases, J shed 6 bases, and the junction held 13 bases outside the gene matches.

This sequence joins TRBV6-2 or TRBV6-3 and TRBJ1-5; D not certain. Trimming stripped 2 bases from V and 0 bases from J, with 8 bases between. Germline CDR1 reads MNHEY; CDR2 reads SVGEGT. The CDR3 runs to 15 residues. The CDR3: CASSYTVYSNQPQHF. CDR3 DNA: TGTGCCAGCAGTTACACAGTTTATAGCAATCAGCCCCAGCATTTT.

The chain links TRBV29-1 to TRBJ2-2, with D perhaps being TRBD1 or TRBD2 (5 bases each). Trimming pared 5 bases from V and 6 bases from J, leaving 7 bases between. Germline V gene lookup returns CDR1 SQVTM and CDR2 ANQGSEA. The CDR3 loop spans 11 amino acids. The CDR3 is CSVRDAGELFF. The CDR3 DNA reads TGCAGCGTTCGGGACGCCGGGGAGCTGTTTTTT.

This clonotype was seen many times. As DNA, the CDR3 is TGTGCCAGCAGCCCAAATTCCTACAATGAGCAGTTCTTC. Translating it yields CASSPNSYNEQFF. The V call is TRBV7-2, the J call TRBJ2-1; no firm D call. The V gene's germline CDR1 is SGHTA and CDR2 FQGNSA. V lost 5 bases, J lost 1 base, and 6 bases lay in between. CDR3 length: 13 residues. Full variable domain (rest looked up from reference TRBV7-2 and TRBJ2-1): GAGVSQSPSNKVTEKGKDVELRCDPISGHTALYWYRQSLGQGLEFLIYFQGNSAPDKSGLPSDRFSAERTGGSVSTLTIQRTQQEDSAVYLCASSPNSYNEQFFGPGTRLTVL.

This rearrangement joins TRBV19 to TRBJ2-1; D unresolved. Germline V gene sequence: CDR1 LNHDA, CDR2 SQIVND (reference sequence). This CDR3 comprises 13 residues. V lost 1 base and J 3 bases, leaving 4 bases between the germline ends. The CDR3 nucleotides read TGTGCCAGTAGTATAGTAGTCTACAATGAGCAGTTCTTC. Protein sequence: CASSIVVYNEQFF.

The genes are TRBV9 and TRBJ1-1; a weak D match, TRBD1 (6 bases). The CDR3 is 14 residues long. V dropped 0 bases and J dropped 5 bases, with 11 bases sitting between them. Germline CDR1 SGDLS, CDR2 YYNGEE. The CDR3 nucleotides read TGTGCCAGCAGCGTAGAACAGGGAGGGACTGAAGCTTTCTTT. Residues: CASSVEQGGTEAFF. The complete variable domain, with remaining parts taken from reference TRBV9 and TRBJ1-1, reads DSGVTQTPKHLITATGQRVTLRCSPRSGDLSVYWYQQSLDQGLQFLIQYYNGEERAKGNILERFSAQQFPDLHSELNLSSLELGDSALYFCASSVEQGGTEAFFGQGTRLTVV.

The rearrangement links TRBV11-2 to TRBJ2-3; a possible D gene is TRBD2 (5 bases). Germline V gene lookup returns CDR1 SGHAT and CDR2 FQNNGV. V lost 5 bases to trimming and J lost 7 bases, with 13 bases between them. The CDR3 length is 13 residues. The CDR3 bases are TGTGCCAGCAGCGGACTTCGGTCTTATACGCAGTATTTT. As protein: CASSGLRSYTQYF.